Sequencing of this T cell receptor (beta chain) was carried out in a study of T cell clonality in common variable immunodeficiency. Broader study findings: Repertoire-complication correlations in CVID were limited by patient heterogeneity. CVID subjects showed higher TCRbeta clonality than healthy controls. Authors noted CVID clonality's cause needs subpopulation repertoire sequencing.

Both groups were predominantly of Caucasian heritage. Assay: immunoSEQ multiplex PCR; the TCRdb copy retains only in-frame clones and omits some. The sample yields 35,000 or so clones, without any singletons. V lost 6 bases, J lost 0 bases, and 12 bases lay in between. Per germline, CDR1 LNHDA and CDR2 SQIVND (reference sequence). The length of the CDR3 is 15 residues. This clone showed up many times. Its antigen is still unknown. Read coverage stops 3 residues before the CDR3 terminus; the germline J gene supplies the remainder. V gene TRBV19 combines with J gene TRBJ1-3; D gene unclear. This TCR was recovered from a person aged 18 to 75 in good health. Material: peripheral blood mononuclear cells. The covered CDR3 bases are TGTGCCAGTAGATTAACAGTAATCTCTGGAAACACC. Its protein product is CASRLTVISGNT. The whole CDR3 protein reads CASRLTVISGNTIYF.